This T cell receptor beta chain was identified during a study of a mutant IDH1 vaccine in newly diagnosed glioma. Study findings and constraints: Among top peripheral T cell clonotypes, changes seemed unrelated to pseudoprogression.

Time point here: week 35, safety follow-up. Each dose of the vaccine consisted of 300 ug of mutant IDH1 20-mer peptide, with topical imiquimod. Assay used: immunoSEQ multiplex PCR; TCRdb lists only in-frame clones, some missing. The sample includes about 68,000 clones, roughly 83% of them seen just once. As for this clone: Its specificity is not known.

This CDR3 has 15 amino acids. V lost 5 bases, J lost 1 base, and 12 bases lay in between. Per germline, CDR1 LNHNV and CDR2 YYDKDF (reference sequence). Sequencing used PBMCs, obtained from a glioma patient whose treatment included an IDH1 peptide vaccine. V is TRBV15 and J is TRBJ2-1; unclear D gene. This TCR was recovered from a man aged 18 to 30 with glioma. DNA for the CDR3: TGTGCCACCAGCGAAACTTCTGCGTCCTACAATGAGCAGTTCTTC. Amino acids: CATSETSASYNEQFF.